The 28 T cell receptor beta chains reported below all come from one sample, sequenced in a study of blood T cell repertoires in COVID-19. TCRdb's table, derived via immunoSEQ multiplex PCR, lists solely in-frame clones and lacks some. The sample holds a few hundred thousand clones, approximately 80% seen once. Sequencing was performed on peripheral blood. These TCRs come from a middle-aged man who had recovered from COVID-19.

V usage is TRBV5-6 and J usage is TRBJ1-2, with D possibly matching TRBD1 (5 bases). With 6 bases removed from V and 2 bases from J, the gap between germline ends came to 14 bases. The CDR3 is 14 residues long. Germline-derived CDR1 and CDR2 are SGHDT and YYEEEE. CDR3 nucleotides: TGTGCCAGCACCCCGAACGGGGGGAACTATGGCTACACCTTC. It encodes CASTPNGGNYGYTF.

This chain uses TRBV7-2 with TRBJ1-6; 9 positions agree with TRBD1. The germline V gene encodes CDR1 SGHTA and CDR2 FQGNSA. The CDR3 extends over 17 amino acids. The ends lost 4 bases at V and 4 bases at J; junction bases unmatched: 8. The CDR3 protein is CASSWTGARAYNSPLHF. DNA of the CDR3: TGTGCCAGCAGCTGGACAGGGGCCAGGGCGTATAATTCACCCCTCCACTTT. Full variable domain (missing parts from reference TRBV7-2 and TRBJ1-6): GAGVSQSPSNKVTEKGKDVELRCDPISGHTALYWYRQSLGQGLEFLIYFQGNSAPDKSGLPSDRFSAERTGGSVSTLTIQRTQQEDSAVYLCASSWTGARAYNSPLHFGNGTRLTVT.

The gene calls are TRBV9 and TRBJ2-3, with D possibly matching TRBD2 (5 bases). Looked up from germline, CDR1 is SGDLS and CDR2 is YYNGEE. Between the trimmed V and J ends, which lost 5 bases and 0 bases, there was a span of 13 bases. The CDR3 has 15 residues. CDR3 coding DNA: TGTGCCAGCAGTCGGACTTCGGCTAGCACAGATACGCAGTATTTT. Translated: CASSRTSASTDTQYF.

The table lists this clone with a count of one. The V gene is TRBV30, the J gene TRBJ1-3; TRBD1 matches at 8 bases. This CDR3 has 15 amino acids. Germline CDR1 is GTSNPN and CDR2 is SVGIG (reference sequence). V was clipped by 5 bases and J by 3 bases; unmatched bases: 9. CDR3 nucleotides: TGTGCCTGGTCCCGACAGGGGTCCTTTGGAAACACCATATATTTT. Its protein product is CAWSRQGSFGNTIYF.

V and J are TRBV18 and TRBJ2-3; 11 nucleotides align to TRBD2. J was trimmed by 8 bases and V by 0 bases; bases with no gene match: 10. Germline lookup yields CDR1 KGHSH and CDR2 LQKENI. There are 17 residues in the CDR3. The CDR3 reads CASSPPTSGSSLGTQYF. The CDR3, as DNA: TGTGCCAGCTCACCACCTACTAGCGGGAGCTCCCTCGGTACGCAGTATTTT.

This chain joins TRBV2 and TRBJ2-1; TRBD2 aligns across 8 bases. This CDR3 comprises 16 residues. Germline V gene lookup returns CDR1 SNHLY and CDR2 FYNNEI. V lost 1 base to trimming and J lost 9 bases; unmatched junction nucleotides: 11. This chain's CDR3 is CASSEGQSGREGEQFF. DNA for the CDR3: TGTGCCAGCAGTGAAGGGCAAAGCGGGAGAGAGGGTGAGCAGTTCTTC.

This clone was observed a handful of times. The chain carries TRBV11-3 and TRBJ2-2, with a possible D match to TRBD1 (6 bases). V was pared by 1 base and J by 0 bases, with 18 bases between. Germline assignment: CDR1 SGHNT and CDR2 YENEEA. The CDR3 is 19 amino acids. CDR3 amino acids: CASSLGQASGLPNTGELFF. The CDR3 nucleotides are TGTGCCAGCAGCTTAGGACAGGCCTCGGGCCTACCGAACACCGGGGAGCTGTTTTTT.

V and J are TRBV30 and TRBJ1-4, with 7 nucleotides matching TRBD1. CDR1 and CDR2 from the germline V gene are GTSNPN and SVGIG (reference sequence). Trimming took 1 base from V and 4 from J; bases not matched to a gene: 9. The CDR3 totals 16 residues. In DNA, the CDR3 is TGTGCCTGGAGTGCGACAGGGATCGGAGGTAATGAAAAACTGTTTTTT. Its protein product is CAWSATGIGGNEKLFF. Combining the CDR3 with reference TRBV30 and TRBJ1-4 gives the whole variable domain SQTIHQWPATLVQPVGSPLSLECTVEGTSNPNLYWYRQAAGRGLQLLFYSVGIGQISSEVPQNLSASRPQDRQFILSSKKLLLSDSGFYLCAWSATGIGGNEKLFFGSGTQLSVL.

J is TRBJ1-5 and V is TRBV5-8; D possibly corresponds to TRBD1 (5 bases). The CDR3 has 15 residues. The V end lost 0 bases, the J end lost 3 bases, and 10 bases lay between the germline ends. CDR1 and CDR2 from the germline V gene are SGHTS and YDEGEE. The DNA for the CDR3 is TGTGCCAGCAGCTTGGGTTCGGGGGACAATCAGCCCCAGCATTTT. Protein sequence: CASSLGSGDNQPQHF.

V is TRBV3-1 (or the pseudogene TRBV3-2) and J is TRBJ1-5; the D gene is possibly TRBD1 (5 bases). CDR1 and CDR2 (germline): LGHDT, YNNKEL (reference sequence). The CDR3 contains 15 residues. Trimming cost V 0 bases and J 6 bases, with 12 bases left between them. The CDR3 sequence: CASSQDPGTVQPQHF. Written as DNA, the CDR3 is TGTGCCAGCAGCCAAGACCCAGGGACTGTTCAGCCCCAGCATTTT.

The chain is built from TRBV5-8 and TRBJ1-5; 7 bases are a match to TRBD1. The length of the CDR3 is 16 residues. CDR1 is SGHTS and CDR2 is YDEGEE in the germline V gene. V lost 3 bases, J lost 1 base, and 7 bases stayed unmatched. DNA for the CDR3: TGTGCCAGCAGCTACGACCAGGACAGGAGCAATCAGCCCCAGCATTTT. Protein sequence: CASSYDQDRSNQPQHF. The whole variable domain, remainder taken from reference TRBV5-8 and TRBJ1-5, is EAGVTQSPTHLIKTRGQQATLRCSPISGHTSVYWYQQALGLGLQFLLWYDEGEERNRGNFPPRFSGRQFPNYSSELNVNALELEDSALYLCASSYDQDRSNQPQHFGDGTRLSIL.

The V call is TRBV21-1, the J call TRBJ2-5; the DNA was not used to check the table's D call, TRBD1. TRBV21-1 has pseudogene status. The CDR3 spans 16 residues. CDR3 coding DNA: TGTGCCAGCAGCAAAGATACCCAGGGGGTGGGGGAGACCCAGTACTTC. Translated: CASSKDTQGVGETQYF.

The genes are TRBV9 and TRBJ1-2; a weak D match, TRBD1 (6 bases). The length of the CDR3 is 14 residues. Per the germline V gene, CDR1 is SGDLS and CDR2 is YYNGEE. Trimming took off 4 bases at V and 2 bases at J, with 12 bases between the two ends. CDR3 in amino acids: CASSSGDENYGYTF. In DNA, the CDR3 is TGTGCCAGCAGCTCAGGGGATGAAAACTATGGCTACACCTTC.

The sample holds a few counts of this clone. CDR3 DNA: TGTGCCAATGGACAGGATAATTCACCCCTCCACTTT. It codes for CANGQDNSPLHF. The V gene is TRBV10-3, the J gene TRBJ1-6, with 7 bases identical to TRBD1. Germline V CDR1 and CDR2: ENHRY, SYGVKD. The CDR3 covers 12 residues. V gave up 10 bases and J gave up 5 bases; unmatched junction bases: 2.

The rearrangement joins TRBV15 to TRBJ2-3, with 9 bases identical to TRBD2. Germline assignment: CDR1 LNHNV and CDR2 YYDKDF (reference sequence). The CDR3 length is 17 residues. V dropped 0 bases and J dropped 0; count of bases not matched to a gene: 4. For the CDR3, the DNA is TGTGCCACCAGCAGAGAGCGGCTAGCGGGGAGCACAGATACGCAGTATTTT. It encodes CATSRERLAGSTDTQYF. Complete variable domain (other parts from reference TRBV15 and TRBJ2-3): DAMVIQNPRYQVTQFGKPVTLSCSQTLNHNVMYWYQQKSSQAPKLLFHYYDKDFNNEADTPDNFQSRRPNTSFCFLDIRSPGLGDTAMYLCATSRERLAGSTDTQYFGPGTRLTVL.

The rearrangement uses TRBV7-3 and TRBJ2-2; 11 bases line up with TRBD2. J gave up 3 bases and V 0 bases, and 24 bases lay outside the gene matches. The germline CDR1 and CDR2 sequences are SGHTA and FQGTGA. The CDR3 sequence is 24 residues long. This CDR3 is CASSLTRVGRGIVGLAGDTGELFF. CDR3 nucleotide sequence: TGTGCCAGCAGCTTAACCCGGGTCGGTCGGGGGATAGTCGGACTAGCGGGTGACACCGGGGAGCTGTTTTTT.

The V call is TRBV9, the J call TRBJ1-3; 9 nucleotides agree with TRBD1. Germline loops: CDR1 SGDLS, CDR2 YYNGEE. CDR3 length equals 14 residues. V lost 4 bases and J lost 8; bases outside the gene matches: 7. The CDR3 sequence: CASSLGQGLDTIYF. CDR3 nucleotides: TGTGCCAGCAGCCTAGGACAGGGGTTGGACACCATATATTTT.

The J gene is TRBJ1-1, the V gene TRBV2, with D tentatively TRBD1 (6 bases). Between the trimmed V and J ends, which lost 8 bases and 5 bases, there was a span of 18 bases. The germline gives CDR1 SNHLY, CDR2 FYNNEI. The CDR3 has 14 residues. Written as DNA, the CDR3 is TGTGCCAGCGATACGGGGGGGGGCCGGACTGAAGCTTTCTTT. Translated: CASDTGGGRTEAFF.

This chain connects TRBV11-3 to TRBJ2-3; no reliable D call. The V gene's germline CDR1 is SGHNT and CDR2 YENEEA. Trimming removed 2 bases at V and 3 bases at J, with 6 bases between. This CDR3 is 13 amino acids long. The CDR3 sequence: CASSLFPTDTQYF. The CDR3 region has the DNA TGTGCCAGCAGCTTATTCCCTACAGATACGCAGTATTTT.

The genes are TRBV19 and TRBJ2-7; TRBD2 aligns across 13 bases. CDR1 and CDR2 (germline): LNHDA, SQIVND (reference sequence). Trimming at V came to 7 bases and at J to 5 bases, leaving 11 bases not matched to a gene. The CDR3 is 16 amino acids. The CDR3 protein is CASTEDWTSGSNEQYF. CDR3 DNA sequence: TGTGCCAGTACGGAGGATTGGACTAGCGGGAGTAACGAGCAGTACTTC.

The chain combines TRBV6-2 or TRBV6-3 with TRBJ2-3; 7 bases are a match to TRBD1. Per germline, CDR1 MNHEY and CDR2 SVGEGT. Trimming cost V 0 bases and J 4 bases; bases outside gene matches: 13. The CDR3 is 18 amino acids. CDR3 region: CASSYSRSSRGGADTQYF. CDR3 DNA sequence: TGTGCCAGCAGTTACTCGCGTTCTAGTAGAGGGGGCGCAGATACGCAGTATTTT.

The gene calls are TRBV29-1 and TRBJ2-1; TRBD1 aligns across 9 bases. The V segment lost 5 bases and the J segment 3 bases; nucleotides outside the gene matches: 11. This CDR3 spans 16 amino acids. CDR1 and CDR2 from the germline V gene are SQVTM and ANQGSEA. The CDR3 DNA reads as TGCAGCGTTTCAAGGAGGGGGGACAGGGACTACAATGAGCAGTTCTTC. Its protein product is CSVSRRGDRDYNEQFF.

In this sample, this clone turned up once. The rearrangement uses TRBV27 and TRBJ2-3, with 10 bases matching TRBD1. There are 13 residues in the CDR3. Germline V gives CDR1 MNHEY, CDR2 SMNVEV (reference sequence). J gave up 13 bases and V 2 bases, and 6 bases lay outside the gene matches. In DNA form, the CDR3 reads TGTGCCAGCAGTTTAAGGGACAGGGGAAGGGAGTATTTT. It yields the protein CASSLRDRGREYF.

The V gene is TRBV11-2, the J gene TRBJ2-2; TRBD1 matches 8 bases. Germline V CDR1 and CDR2: SGHAT, FQNNGV. With V trimmed by 2 bases and J by 5 bases, 4 bases remained unmatched. The CDR3 runs 15 residues. In DNA, the CDR3 is TGTGCCAGCAGCTTACAGGGGGCAGGGACCGGGGAGCTGTTTTTT. Encoded protein: CASSLQGAGTGELFF.

The chain combines TRBV5-6 with TRBJ1-2, with D possibly being TRBD1 (5 bases). The V gene lost 4 bases and the J gene lost 3 bases, with 16 bases spanning the gap. CDR1 SGHDT and CDR2 YYEEEE come from the germline V gene. This CDR3 contains 15 residues. In DNA form, the CDR3 reads TGTGCCAGCAGCCGCCCCACCAGGGTCGACTATGGCTACACCTTC. Its protein is CASSRPTRVDYGYTF. Together with reference TRBV5-6 and TRBJ1-2, the CDR3 gives the full variable domain: DAGVTQSPTHLIKTRGQQVTLRCSPKSGHDTVSWYQQALGQGPQFIFQYYEEEERQRGNFPDRFSGHQFPNYSSELNVNALLLGDSALYLCASSRPTRVDYGYTFGSGTRLTVV.

The CDR3 loop reads CAISGTDRILYF. CDR3 DNA: TGTGCCATCAGTGGGACAGACCGAATTTTATATTTT. The J gene is TRBJ1-3, the V gene TRBV10-3; tentative D call: TRBD1 (6 bases). Trimming left V 4 bases short and J 14 bases short, with 15 bases between. The CDR3 is 12 amino acids. The germline CDR1 and CDR2 sequences are ENHRY and SYGVKD.

The CDR3 is CASSKGTSGEETQYF. DNA for the CDR3: TGCGCCAGCAGCAAGGGGACTAGCGGTGAAGAGACCCAGTACTTC. The rearrangement joins TRBV5-1 to TRBJ2-5, with 11 nucleotides matching TRBD2. The trim removed 4 bases at V and 3 bases at J, leaving 5 bases unmatched. The CDR3 loop spans 15 amino acids. CDR1 is SGHRS, CDR2 YFSETQ, per germline.

The V call is TRBV5-4, the J call TRBJ1-1; possibly TRBD1 for D (5 bases). V lost 2 bases, J lost 1 base, and 9 bases lay in between. From germline, CDR1 is SGHNT and CDR2 YYREEE (reference sequence). This CDR3 is built from 14 residues. For the CDR3, the DNA is TGTGCCAGCAGCTTTGCAGGGCAGAACACTGAAGCTTTCTTT. It codes for CASSFAGQNTEAFF. The full variable domain, its missing parts supplied by reference TRBV5-4 and TRBJ1-1, is ETGVTQSPTHLIKTRGQQVTLRCSSQSGHNTVSWYQQALGQGPQFIFQYYREEENGRGNFPPRFSGLQFPNYSSELNVNALELDDSALYLCASSFAGQNTEAFFGQGTRLTVV.